The 19 T cell receptor beta chains in this list originate from one sample, sequenced in a study of cytomegalovirus exposure and HLA in healthy donors. Vbeta (60) and Jbeta (13) primers were used in the PCR. Here immunoSEQ multiplex PCR was the method, and the copy in TCRdb shows in-frame clones only, minus some. The sample has about 190,000 clones; 85% are singletons. The sample was PBMCs. Every receptor here comes from a boy between 2 and 10 years old in good health and CMV-seronegative.

This chain links TRBV30 with TRBJ2-1, with 7 nucleotides matching TRBD2. Trimming took 1 base from V and 0 from J; bases not matched to a gene: 0. There are 14 residues in the CDR3. From germline, CDR1 is GTSNPN and CDR2 SVGIG (reference sequence). The CDR3 here is CAWSGGGSYNEQFF. The CDR3 bases are TGTGCCTGGAGTGGGGGGGGCTCCTACAATGAGCAGTTCTTC.

The chain combines TRBV5-1 with TRBJ2-1, with 11 bases matching TRBD1. This CDR3 has 15 residues. V was clipped by 5 bases and J by 4 bases; unmatched bases: 5. CDR1 is SGHRS, CDR2 YFSETQ, per germline. The CDR3 region is CASRPGQGVYNEQFF. The CDR3 DNA sequence: TGCGCCAGCAGACCGGGACAGGGGGTATACAATGAGCAGTTCTTC.

The V and J genes are TRBV15 and TRBJ2-7, with 9 bases lining up with TRBD1. With V trimmed by 7 bases and J by 5 bases, 6 bases remained unmatched. Per the germline V gene, CDR1 is LNHNV and CDR2 is YYDKDF (reference sequence). CDR3 length: 13 amino acids. The CDR3 DNA is TGTGCCACCAACCTGGGACAGGGCCACGAGCAGTACTTC. It translates to CATNLGQGHEQYF.

Worth noting for this clone: At one boundary the junction diverges from the germline segment, which might be a read error. The gene calls are TRBV7-9 and TRBJ2-2, with TRBD2 matching over 11 bases. The CDR3 length is 19 residues. Germline-derived CDR1 and CDR2 are SEHNR and FQNEAQ (reference sequence). The CDR3 loop is CSSSPTRLAGILNTGELFF. CDR3 nucleotide sequence: TGTTCCAGCAGCCCCACAAGACTAGCGGGGATACTGAACACCGGGGAGCTGTTTTTT.

The V and J genes are TRBV30 and TRBJ1-2; D uncertain. CDR1 and CDR2 from the germline V gene are GTSNPN and SVGIG (reference sequence). Trimming stripped 2 bases from V and 4 bases from J, with 11 bases between. The length of the CDR3 is 13 residues. CDR3 nucleotide sequence: TGTGCCTGGAGTTTCGGCCCGGGCTATGGCTACACCTTC. Protein: CAWSFGPGYGYTF.

The J gene is TRBJ1-1, the V gene TRBV7-9; D gene ambiguous. Between the trimmed V and J ends, which lost 6 bases and 8 bases, there was a span of 13 bases. There are 12 residues in the CDR3. From germline, CDR1 is SEHNR and CDR2 FQNEAQ (reference sequence). The CDR3: CASSKSTPEAFF. As DNA, the CDR3 is TGTGCCAGCAGTAAGTCTACTCCCGAAGCTTTCTTT.

This clone appeared once. The CDR3 spells CASSSTGQETQYF. The DNA of the CDR3 is TGTGCCAGCAGCTCTACAGGACAAGAGACCCAGTACTTC. This chain uses TRBV9 with TRBJ2-5, with D possibly TRBD1 on 5 matching bases. In germline, CDR1 is SGDLS, CDR2 YYNGEE. This CDR3 is 13 amino acids long. V lost 4 bases to trimming and J lost 2 bases, with 9 bases between them.

This clone was seen only once. This rearrangement joins TRBV10-3 to TRBJ2-4; 7 bases line up with TRBD2. The CDR3 has 13 residues. V shed 6 bases and J 4 bases; nucleotides not matched to a gene: 3. Looked up from germline, CDR1 is ENHRY and CDR2 is SYGVKD. CDR3 sequence reads: CAISGTTKNIQYF. The CDR3 nucleotides are TGTGCCATCAGCGGGACTACTAAAAACATTCAGTACTTC.

CDR3 sequence reads: CASSIMTGEKLFF. The CDR3, as DNA: TGTGCCAGTAGTATAATGACTGGCGAAAAACTGTTTTTT. This chain connects TRBV19 to TRBJ1-4; D ambiguous. V shed 2 bases and J shed 8 bases, with 9 bases lying between them. The germline V gene has CDR1 LNHDA and CDR2 SQIVND (reference sequence). There are 13 residues in the CDR3. Full variable domain (rest looked up from reference TRBV19 and TRBJ1-4): DGGITQSPKYLFRKEGQNVTLSCEQNLNHDAMYWYRQDPGQGLRLIYYSQIVNDFQKGDIAEGYSVSREKKESFPLTVTSAQKNPTAFYLCASSIMTGEKLFFGSGTQLSVL.

The chain combines TRBV28 with TRBJ1-2; TRBD1 aligns across 8 bases. The germline gives CDR1 MDHEN, CDR2 SYDVKM. This CDR3 comprises 15 residues. V trimming: 5 bases; J trimming: 2 bases; junction bases outside the gene matches: 7. The CDR3 DNA reads as TGTGCCAGCAGTCCCGGGGACAGGACAAACTATGGCTACACCTTC. The encoded protein is CASSPGDRTNYGYTF.

The CDR3 region has the DNA TGTGCCAGCAGCTTTAGCGGCAGCTCCTACGAGCAGTACTTC. This translates into CASSFSGSSYEQYF. The V gene is TRBV5-6, the J gene TRBJ2-7, with a weak D call TRBD2 (6 bases). The CDR3 runs to 14 residues. The V gene's germline CDR1 is SGHDT and CDR2 YYEEEE. V dropped 2 bases and J dropped 0 bases, with 9 bases sitting between them.

The rearrangement uses TRBV11-2 and TRBJ2-1; D remains unclear. CDR3 length: 11 residues. Trimming stripped 7 bases from V and 3 bases from J, with 4 bases between. Germline CDR1 and CDR2: SGHAT and FQNNGV. The CDR3 protein is CASNNYNEQFF. Written as DNA, the CDR3 is TGTGCCAGCAACAACTACAATGAGCAGTTCTTC.

This clone was detected once. This chain connects TRBV28 to TRBJ2-3; D is perhaps TRBD1 (5 bases). Per the germline V gene, CDR1 is MDHEN and CDR2 is SYDVKM. Trimming cost V 2 bases and J 0 bases, with 15 bases left between them. This CDR3 region has 17 residues. CDR3 nucleotides: TGTGCCAGCAGTTTACCTCAGACAGCCCCTAGCACAGATACGCAGTATTTT. Translated: CASSLPQTAPSTDTQYF. The full variable domain, with the rest looked up from reference TRBV28 and TRBJ2-3, is DVKVTQSSRYLVKRTGEKVFLECVQDMDHENMFWYRQDPGLGLRLIYFSYDVKMKEKGDIPEGYSVSREKKERFSLILESASTNQTSMYLCASSLPQTAPSTDTQYFGPGTRLTVL.

This chain uses TRBV6-4 with TRBJ2-1, with 8 nucleotides matching TRBD2. The germline CDR1 and CDR2 sequences are MRHNA and SNTAGT. V was clipped by 3 bases and J by 3 bases; unmatched bases: 4. The CDR3 totals 15 residues. This CDR3 reads CASSESGTSYNEQFF. DNA of the CDR3: TGTGCCAGCAGTGAATCCGGGACTAGCTACAATGAGCAGTTCTTC.

The chain employs TRBV7-8 and TRBJ2-4; D not certain. Trimming removed 3 bases at V and 0 bases at J, with 9 bases between. The CDR3 loop spans 15 amino acids. CDR1 is SGHVS and CDR2 is FQNEAQ in the germline V gene. The CDR3 nucleotides read TGTGCCAGCAGCTTCGGTAAAGTAGCCAAAAACATTCAGTACTTC. Protein sequence: CASSFGKVAKNIQYF.

As regards this clone: One junction end disagrees with the germline gene, perhaps due to a read error. This chain connects TRBV4-2 to TRBJ2-7; 9 bases line up with TRBD1. CDR3 length: 16 amino acids. Germline V lookup: CDR1 LGHNA, CDR2 YNFKEQ. This CDR3 is CASRQEDRGPTYEQYF. The CDR3, as DNA: TGTGCCAGCAGACAAGAGGACAGGGGCCCCACCTACGAGCAGTACTTC.

The chain recombines TRBV5-1 with TRBJ2-7, with 11 bases that match TRBD1. Germline CDR1 is SGHRS and CDR2 is YFSETQ. Germline trimming cut 3 bases from V and 5 bases from J; bases unmatched to any gene: 4. The CDR3 covers 14 residues. The CDR3 DNA follows: TGCGCCAGCAGCTCGGACAGGGGGCTAAACGAGCAGTACTTC. It translates to CASSSDRGLNEQYF.

This clone was counted a single time. DNA of the CDR3: TGCAGCGGAGGAGCAGGGTTAGGGCAGTTCTTC. Translation: CSGGAGLGQFF. The chain is built from TRBV29-1 and TRBJ2-1; D is possibly TRBD1 (5 bases). In germline, CDR1 is SQVTM, CDR2 ANQGSEA. V shed 7 bases and J shed 12 bases, with 16 bases lying between them. This CDR3 region has 11 residues.

The chain employs TRBV7-9 and TRBJ1-5, with a possible D match to TRBD1 (5 bases). Germline CDR1 SEHNR, CDR2 FQNEAQ (reference sequence). V dropped 1 base and J dropped 7 bases, with 17 bases sitting between them. The CDR3 consists of 16 residues. The CDR3 DNA reads TGTGCCAGCAGCTTAGAGACACGGGGACTTAGGCAGCCCCAGCATTTT. Translating it yields CASSLETRGLRQPQHF.